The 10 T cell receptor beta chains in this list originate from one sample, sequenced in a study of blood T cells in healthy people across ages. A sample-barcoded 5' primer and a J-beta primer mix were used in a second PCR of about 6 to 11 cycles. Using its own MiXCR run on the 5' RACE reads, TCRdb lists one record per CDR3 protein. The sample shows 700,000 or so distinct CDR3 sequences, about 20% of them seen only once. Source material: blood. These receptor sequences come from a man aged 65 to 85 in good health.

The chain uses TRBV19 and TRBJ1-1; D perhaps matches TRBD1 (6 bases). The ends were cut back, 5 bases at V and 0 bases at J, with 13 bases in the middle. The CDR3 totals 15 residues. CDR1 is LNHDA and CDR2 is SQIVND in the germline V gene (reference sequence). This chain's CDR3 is CASSAETGMNTEAFF. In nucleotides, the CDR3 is TGTGCCAGTAGTGCCGAAACAGGGATGAACACTGAAGCTTTCTTT.

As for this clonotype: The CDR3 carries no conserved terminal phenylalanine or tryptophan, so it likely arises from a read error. CDR3 protein: CSARDGTDIPGQYV. In DNA, the CDR3 is TGCAGTGCTAGAGACGGGACAGACATCCCCGGGCAGTACGTC. V and J are TRBV20-1 and TRBJ2-5; 7 nucleotides agree with TRBD1. After removal of 0 bases from V and 11 bases from J, the junction contained 12 bases not matched to a gene. Germline-derived CDR1 and CDR2 are DFQATT and SNEGSKA (reference sequence). The CDR3 has 14 amino acids.

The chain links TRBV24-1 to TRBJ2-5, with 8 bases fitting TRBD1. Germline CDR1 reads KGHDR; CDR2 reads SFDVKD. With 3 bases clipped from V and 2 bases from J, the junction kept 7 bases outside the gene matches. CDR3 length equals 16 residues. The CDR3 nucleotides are TGTGCCACCAGTGATCCTGACAGGGGAGCACAAGAGACCCAGTACTTC. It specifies CATSDPDRGAQETQYF.

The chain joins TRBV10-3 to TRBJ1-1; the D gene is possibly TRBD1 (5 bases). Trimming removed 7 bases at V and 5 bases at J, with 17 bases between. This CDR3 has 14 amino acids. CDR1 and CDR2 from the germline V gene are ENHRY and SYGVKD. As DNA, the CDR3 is TGTGCCATCATGGAGGGGCTATTGGGGACTGAAGCTTTCTTT. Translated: CAIMEGLLGTEAFF.

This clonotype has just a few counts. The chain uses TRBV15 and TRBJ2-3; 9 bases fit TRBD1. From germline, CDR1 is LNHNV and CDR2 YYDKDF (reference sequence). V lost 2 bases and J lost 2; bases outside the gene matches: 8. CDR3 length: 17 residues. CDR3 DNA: TGTGCCACCAGCAGACTACTGGGACAGGGTCTCACAGATACGCAGTATTTT. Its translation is CATSRLLGQGLTDTQYF.

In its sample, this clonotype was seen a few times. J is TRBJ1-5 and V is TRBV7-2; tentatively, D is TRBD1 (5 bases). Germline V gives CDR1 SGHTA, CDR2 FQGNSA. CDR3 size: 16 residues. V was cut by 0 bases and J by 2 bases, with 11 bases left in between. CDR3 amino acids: CASSLASGQGNQPQHF. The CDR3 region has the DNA TGTGCCAGCAGCTTAGCGTCGGGGCAGGGCAATCAGCCCCAGCATTTT.

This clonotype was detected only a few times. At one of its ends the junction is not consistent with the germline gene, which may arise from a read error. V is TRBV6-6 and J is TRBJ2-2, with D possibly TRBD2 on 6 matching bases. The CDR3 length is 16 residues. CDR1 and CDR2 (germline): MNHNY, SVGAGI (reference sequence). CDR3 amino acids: CASNPGGTGNAGELFF. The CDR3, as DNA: TGTGCCAGCAATCCCGGGGGTACCGGGAACGCCGGGGAGCTGTTTTTT.

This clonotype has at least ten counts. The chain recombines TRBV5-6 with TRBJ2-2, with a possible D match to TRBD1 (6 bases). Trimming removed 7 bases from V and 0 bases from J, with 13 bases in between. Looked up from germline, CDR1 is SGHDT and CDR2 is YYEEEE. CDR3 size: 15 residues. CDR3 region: CASRSTGANTGELFF. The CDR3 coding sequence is TGTGCCAGCCGTTCGACAGGCGCGAACACCGGGGAGCTGTTTTTT.

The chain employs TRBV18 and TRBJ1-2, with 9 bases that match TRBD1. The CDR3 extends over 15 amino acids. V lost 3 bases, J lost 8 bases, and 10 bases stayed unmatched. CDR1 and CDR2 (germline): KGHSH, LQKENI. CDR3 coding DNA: TGTGCCAGCTCACCGCGGGACAGGGCCCCAGAGGGCTACACCTTC. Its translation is CASSPRDRAPEGYTF.

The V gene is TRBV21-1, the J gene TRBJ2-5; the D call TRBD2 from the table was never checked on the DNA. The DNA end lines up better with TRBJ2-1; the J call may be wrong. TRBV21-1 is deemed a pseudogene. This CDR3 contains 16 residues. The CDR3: CASSNRLAGGVDGQFF. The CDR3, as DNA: TGTGCCAGCAGCAACAGACTAGCGGGAGGCGTCGATGGGCAGTTCTTC.